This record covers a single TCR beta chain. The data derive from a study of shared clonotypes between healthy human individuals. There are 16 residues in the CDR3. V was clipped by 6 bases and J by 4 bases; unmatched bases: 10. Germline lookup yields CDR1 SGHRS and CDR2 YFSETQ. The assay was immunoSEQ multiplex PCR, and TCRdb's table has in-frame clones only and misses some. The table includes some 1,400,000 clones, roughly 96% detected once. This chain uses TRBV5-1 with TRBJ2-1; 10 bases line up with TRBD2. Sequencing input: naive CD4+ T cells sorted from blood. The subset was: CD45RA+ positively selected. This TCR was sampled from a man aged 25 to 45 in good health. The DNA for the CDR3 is TGCGCCAGCACCAGAGCGGGAGGGGGAATTTACAATGAGCAGTTCTTC. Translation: CASTRAGGGIYNEQFF. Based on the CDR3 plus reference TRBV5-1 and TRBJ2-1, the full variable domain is KAGVTQTPRYLIKTRGQQVTLSCSPISGHRSVSWYQQTPGQGLQFLFEYFSETQRNKGNFPGRFSGRQFSNSRSEMNVSTLELGDSALYLCASTRAGGGIYNEQFFGPGTRLTVL.